The 22 T cell receptor beta chains in this list originate from one sample, sequenced in a study of T-cell reconstitution after alpha-beta-depleted transplantation in children (dated by TCRdb to the mid-2010s). The treatment or condition label, read with the paper, signifies: allogeneic hematopoietic cell transplantation with graft depleted of TCRalphabeta T cells and CD19 B cells. Libraries were made using PCR. Instrument on record: Illumina HiSeq 2500. To normalize quantification of the TCRbeta repertoire, the TCR libraries were built with molecular barcoding that relied on unique molecular identifiers. TCRdb trimmed the raw reads at Q25, called clones with MiXCR and kept productive beta chains. Duplicate CDR3 protein sequences are folded into a single record with the most common DNA and genes. Present in this sample are around 440,000 distinct CDR3 sequences, roughly a tenth of which were seen just once. The ten top clones hold just over 2% of the sample.

Specimen: PBMCs, collected before TCRalphabeta/CD19-depleted stem cell transplant. All receptors come from a child aged 2-15 years with inherited bone marrow failure, due to receive a stem cell transplant.

V gene TRBV7-2 combines with J gene TRBJ2-5; D gene uncertain. The CDR3 is made up of 14 amino acids. Germline CDR1 and CDR2: SGHTA and FQGNSA. The ends were cut back, 5 bases at V and 2 bases at J, with 12 bases in the middle. The CDR3 sequence: CASSTQSAQETQYF. CDR3 DNA sequence: TGTGCCAGCAGCACACAATCGGCGCAAGAGACCCAGTACTTC.

This clonotype has ten or more counts. V gene TRBV20-1 combines with J gene TRBJ2-3, with 9 bases lining up with TRBD2. CDR1 DFQATT and CDR2 SNEGSKA come from the germline V gene (reference sequence). With V trimmed by 3 bases and J by 2 bases, 6 bases remained unmatched. The CDR3 is made up of 15 amino acids. The CDR3: CSARLAGALTDTQYF. CDR3 bases: TGCAGTGCTAGGTTAGCGGGAGCCCTCACAGATACGCAGTATTTT.

The chain is built from TRBV9 and TRBJ1-1, with D unresolved. Trimming removed 0 bases from V and 4 bases from J, with 4 bases in between. Germline CDR1 SGDLS, CDR2 YYNGEE. The CDR3 is 12 amino acids. In nucleotides, the CDR3 is TGTGCCAGCAGCGTAGCGGGCACTGAAGCTTTCTTT. Its translation is CASSVAGTEAFF. Full variable domain (remainder filled in from reference TRBV9 and TRBJ1-1): DSGVTQTPKHLITATGQRVTLRCSPRSGDLSVYWYQQSLDQGLQFLIQYYNGEERAKGNILERFSAQQFPDLHSELNLSSLELGDSALYFCASSVAGTEAFFGQGTRLTVV.

Ten or more counts support this clonotype. The chain is built from TRBV28 and TRBJ2-7; 7 bases line up with TRBD2. V trimming: 6 bases; J trimming: 0 bases; junction bases outside the gene matches: 14. This CDR3 is built from 17 residues. Germline loops: CDR1 MDHEN, CDR2 SYDVKM. The CDR3: CASSRRRSGPSSYEQYF. CDR3 nucleotide sequence: TGTGCCAGCAGCCGACGACGTAGCGGGCCCAGCTCCTACGAGCAGTACTTC.

Ten or more counts support this clonotype. The rearrangement links TRBV7-8 to TRBJ1-6; the D is unclear. The germline gives CDR1 SGHVS, CDR2 FQNEAQ. V was pared by 3 bases and J by 9 bases, with 24 bases between. The length of the CDR3 is 18 residues. CDR3 DNA sequence: TGTGCCAGCAGCTTGGAAGGGATCGGTCGTCCTATCGGTTCACCCCTCCACTTT. Translation: CASSLEGIGRPIGSPLHF. Full variable domain (remainder filled in from reference TRBV7-8 and TRBJ1-6): GAGVSQSPRYKVAKRGQDVALRCDPISGHVSLFWYQQALGQGPEFLTYFQNEAQLDKSGLPSDRFFAERPEGSVSTLKIQRTQQEDSAVYLCASSLEGIGRPIGSPLHFGNGTRLTVT.

Remarks on this clonotype: At one boundary the junction diverges from the germline segment, which might be a read error. This chain links TRBV27 with TRBJ2-7; D may be TRBD2 (5 bases). Per germline, CDR1 MNHEY and CDR2 SMNVEV (reference sequence). CDR3 length: 15 residues. CDR3 protein: CARSLSMGSAYEQYF. The CDR3 DNA sequence: TGTGCCCGCAGTTTATCGATGGGGAGTGCCTACGAGCAGTACTTC.

This clonotype has just a few counts. The chain carries TRBV19 and TRBJ2-5; no clear D gene. V shed 3 bases and J shed 5 bases, with 7 bases lying between them. CDR1 is LNHDA and CDR2 is SQIVND in the germline V gene (reference sequence). This CDR3 has 12 residues. CDR3 sequence: CASSISSETQYF. CDR3 coding DNA: TGTGCCAGTAGTATCTCTTCGGAGACCCAGTACTTC. Complete variable domain (other parts from reference TRBV19 and TRBJ2-5): DGGITQSPKYLFRKEGQNVTLSCEQNLNHDAMYWYRQDPGQGLRLIYYSQIVNDFQKGDIAEGYSVSREKKESFPLTVTSAQKNPTAFYLCASSISSETQYFGPGTRLLVL.

Worth noting for this clonotype: A much larger clone is a single base away; this may be a read error. The conserved final phenylalanine or tryptophan is absent from the CDR3, which likely points to a read error. V is TRBV12-3 or TRBV12-4 and J is TRBJ2-7, with TRBD1 matching 7 bases. The CDR3 contains 14 residues. J lost 3 bases, V lost 5 bases, and 7 bases had no gene match. The CDR3 coding sequence is TGTGCCAGCAGTGACAACAGGGGAATCTACGAGCAGTACTGC. As protein: CASSDNRGIYEQYC.

Many counts were recorded for this clonotype. The chain couples TRBV29-1 to TRBJ2-1; a possible D gene is TRBD1 (6 bases). Trimming pared 8 bases from V and 4 bases from J, leaving 21 bases between. Germline lookup yields CDR1 SQVTM and CDR2 ANQGSEA. The CDR3 length is 15 residues. The CDR3 DNA reads as TGCAGCACTGTGAGGTGGGGACACACTTACAATGAGCAGTTCTTC. Protein: CSTVRWGHTYNEQFF.

This clonotype showed up many times. The chain is built from TRBV4-3 and TRBJ2-1, with unresolved D. Trimming took 3 bases from V and 2 from J, leaving 8 bases between them. The CDR3 sequence is 14 residues long. CDR1 and CDR2 (germline): LGHNA, YSLEER. Written as DNA, the CDR3 is TGCGCCAGCAGCCACACGGAGACCTACAATGAGCAGTTCTTC. Residues: CASSHTETYNEQFF.

In this sample, this clonotype turned up many times. This sequence joins TRBV27 and TRBJ2-7, with 8 bases lining up with TRBD2. After removal of 5 bases from V and 2 bases from J, the junction contained 11 bases not matched to a gene. The CDR3 contains 16 residues. Germline V gives CDR1 MNHEY, CDR2 SMNVEV (reference sequence). The CDR3 DNA reads TGTGCCAGCAGTCCCCTAAGCGGGAGAGGCGCCTACGAGCAGTACTTC. Translating it yields CASSPLSGRGAYEQYF.

This clonotype was seen at least ten times. The V and J genes are TRBV12-3 or TRBV12-4 and TRBJ2-3; 7 positions match TRBD2. This CDR3 comprises 16 residues. V was clipped by 4 bases and J by 2 bases; unmatched bases: 9. CDR3 sequence reads: CASSSRATSFTDTQYF. The CDR3 DNA sequence: TGTGCCAGCAGTTCCAGGGCGACTAGCTTCACAGATACGCAGTATTTT.

In its sample, this clonotype was seen many times. The rearrangement joins TRBV5-1 to TRBJ2-1; TRBD2 agrees at 9 bases. CDR3 length: 16 residues. Trimming at V came to 2 bases and at J to 5 bases, leaving 8 bases not matched to a gene. Germline CDR1 SGHRS, CDR2 YFSETQ. In nucleotides, the CDR3 is TGCGCCAGCAGCTTAGGGGGCGGGAGGGCCAACAATGAGCAGTTCTTC. This translates into CASSLGGGRANNEQFF.

This clonotype has a count of ten or more. J is TRBJ2-5 and V is TRBV6-5; D may be TRBD2 (5 bases). Germline lookup yields CDR1 MNHEY and CDR2 SVGAGI. The CDR3 length is 16 residues. Trimming left V 2 bases short and J 0 bases short, with 13 bases between. Here the CDR3 reads CASSYRRVEYQETQYF. The CDR3 nucleotides are TGTGCCAGCAGTTACAGGCGGGTGGAGTACCAAGAGACCCAGTACTTC.

This clonotype was counted many times. The gene calls are TRBV11-2 and TRBJ1-3; D perhaps matches TRBD1 (6 bases). V was trimmed by 4 bases and J by 8 bases, leaving 9 bases between them. Germline CDR1 and CDR2: SGHAT and FQNNGV. This CDR3 has 12 residues. The CDR3 spells CASSSQGYTIYF. DNA of the CDR3: TGTGCCAGCAGCTCCCAGGGGTACACCATATATTTT.

This clonotype was seen ten or more times. The chain is built from TRBV12-3 or TRBV12-4 and TRBJ1-5, with 7 bases matching TRBD1. The junction had 6 bases not matched to a gene; V was cut back by 3 bases and J by 4 bases. The CDR3 loop spans 15 amino acids. CDR3 sequence (DNA): TGTGCCAGCAGTTTGTCAGACAGGGTTAATCAGCCCCAGCATTTT. Encoded protein: CASSLSDRVNQPQHF.

This clonotype was seen ten or more times. This chain uses TRBV7-9 with TRBJ1-4; a possible D gene is TRBD1 (5 bases). V shed 5 bases and J shed 6 bases, with 16 bases lying between them. Looked up from germline, CDR1 is SEHNR and CDR2 is FQNEAQ (reference sequence). The CDR3 has 15 amino acids. The CDR3 coding sequence is TGTGCCAGCAGCAACCGGGTCGGGGACTATGAAAAACTGTTTTTT. This gives the protein CASSNRVGDYEKLFF.

This clonotype was seen repeatedly, ten times or more. The chain recombines TRBV12-3 or TRBV12-4 with TRBJ2-1; 11 bases match TRBD2. The CDR3 contains 22 residues. V was pared by 3 bases and J by 6 bases, with 25 bases of the junction left unmatched. CDR3 DNA: TGTGCCAGCAGTTTCCCCAGAGAATTGACTAGCGGGATTCTTCCCGAGTCCAATGAGCAGTTCTTC. Amino acids: CASSFPRELTSGILPESNEQFF.

The table lists this clonotype with a few counts. The rearrangement joins TRBV4-2 to TRBJ2-7, with D possibly TRBD2 on 6 matching bases. Germline CDR1 and CDR2: LGHNA and YNFKEQ. Trimming took 4 bases from V and 5 from J, leaving 9 bases between them. The CDR3 covers 12 residues. CDR3 coding DNA: TGTGCCAGCAGCCTTAGGAGGGACGAGCAGTACTTC. The encoded protein is CASSLRRDEQYF.

The sample holds many counts of this clonotype. The V gene is TRBV30, the J gene TRBJ1-5; D not certain. V was trimmed by 0 bases and J by 0 bases, leaving 6 bases between them. CDR1 is GTSNPN and CDR2 is SVGIG in the germline V gene (reference sequence). This CDR3 has 14 residues. The CDR3 DNA reads as TGTGCCTGGAGTGTCGTTAATAGCAATCAGCCCCAGCATTTT. Protein: CAWSVVNSNQPQHF.

This clonotype was detected many times. The gene calls are TRBV3-1 and TRBJ1-4, with a possible D match to TRBD1 (6 bases). The CDR3 loop spans 15 amino acids. Trimming pared 1 base from V and 6 bases from J, leaving 12 bases between. Germline V gives CDR1 LGHDT, CDR2 YNNKEL (reference sequence). CDR3 region: CASSQGPGQDEKLFF. CDR3 nucleotide sequence: TGTGCCAGCAGCCAAGGTCCGGGACAAGATGAAAAACTGTTTTTT.

The sample holds many counts of this clonotype. The chain is built from TRBV9 and TRBJ2-1; 14 nucleotides match TRBD2. CDR3 length: 18 amino acids. Germline V gives CDR1 SGDLS, CDR2 YYNGEE. Trimming at V came to 0 bases and at J to 5 bases, leaving 7 bases not matched to a gene. In nucleotides, the CDR3 is TGTGCCAGCAGCGTAGGAGGGACTAGCGGGAGAATAGACAATGAGCAGTTCTTC. Amino acids: CASSVGGTSGRIDNEQFF.